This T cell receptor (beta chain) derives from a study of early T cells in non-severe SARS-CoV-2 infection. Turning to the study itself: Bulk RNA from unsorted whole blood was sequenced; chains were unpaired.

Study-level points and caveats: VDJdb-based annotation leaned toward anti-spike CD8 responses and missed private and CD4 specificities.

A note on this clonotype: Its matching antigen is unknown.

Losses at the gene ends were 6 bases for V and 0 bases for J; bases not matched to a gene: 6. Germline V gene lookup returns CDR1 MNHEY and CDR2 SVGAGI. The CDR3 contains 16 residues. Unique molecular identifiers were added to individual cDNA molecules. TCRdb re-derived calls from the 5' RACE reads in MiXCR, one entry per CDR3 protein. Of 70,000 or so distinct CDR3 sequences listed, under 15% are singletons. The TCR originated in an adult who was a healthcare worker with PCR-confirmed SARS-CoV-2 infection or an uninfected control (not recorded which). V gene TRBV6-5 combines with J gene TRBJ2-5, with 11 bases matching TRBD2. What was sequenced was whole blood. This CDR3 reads CASRNALAGDQETQYF. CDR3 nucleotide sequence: TGTGCCAGCAGGAATGCACTAGCGGGGGACCAAGAGACCCAGTACTTC.